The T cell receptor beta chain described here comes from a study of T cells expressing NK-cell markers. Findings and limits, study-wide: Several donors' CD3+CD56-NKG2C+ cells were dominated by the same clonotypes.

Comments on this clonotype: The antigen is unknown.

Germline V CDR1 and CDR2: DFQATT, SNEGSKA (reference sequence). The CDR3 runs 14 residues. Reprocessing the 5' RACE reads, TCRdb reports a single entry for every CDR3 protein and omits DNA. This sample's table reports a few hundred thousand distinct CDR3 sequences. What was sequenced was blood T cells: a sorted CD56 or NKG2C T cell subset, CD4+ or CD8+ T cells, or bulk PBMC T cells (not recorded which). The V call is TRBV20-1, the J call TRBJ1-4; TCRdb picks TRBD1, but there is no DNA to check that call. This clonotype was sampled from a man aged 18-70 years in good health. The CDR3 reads CSAGAGVLNEKLFF.